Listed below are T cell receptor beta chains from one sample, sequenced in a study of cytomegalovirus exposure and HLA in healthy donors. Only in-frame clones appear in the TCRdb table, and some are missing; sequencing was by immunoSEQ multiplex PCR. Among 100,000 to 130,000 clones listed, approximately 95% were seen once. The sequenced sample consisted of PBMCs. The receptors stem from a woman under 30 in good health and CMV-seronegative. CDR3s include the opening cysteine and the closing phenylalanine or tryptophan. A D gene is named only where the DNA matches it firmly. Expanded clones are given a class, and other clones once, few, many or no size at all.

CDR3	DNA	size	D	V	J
CASSSTVRLDKGSYNEQFF	TGTGCCAGCAGTTCGACAGTGCGCCTAGACAAGGGCTCCTACAATGAGCAGTTCTTC	.	.	TRBV28	TRBJ2-1
CASSTTEGGTFF	TGTGCCAGCAGCACCACGGAGGGTGGTACTTTCTTT	.	.	TRBV5-4	TRBJ1-1
CASSLDRATANVLTF	TGTGCCAGCAGTTTAGACAGGGCTACGGCCAACGTCCTGACTTTC	once	TRBD1	TRBV6-5	TRBJ2-6
CASSFRSPKTGHSYEQYF	TGCGCCAGCAGCTTTCGATCACCTAAAACAGGGCACTCCTACGAGCAGTACTTC	once	.	TRBV5-1	TRBJ2-7
CASSQDVSSGGTTDTQYF	TGTGCCAGCAGCCAAGATGTATCCAGCGGGGGTACCACAGATACGCAGTATTTT	once	TRBD2	TRBV14	TRBJ2-3
CASSLEADTDTQYF	TGTGCCAGCAGCTTAGAAGCCGACACAGATACGCAGTATTTT	.	.	TRBV7-6	TRBJ2-3
CASSQTGGDYNEQFF	TGTGCCAGCAGCCAAACGGGGGGGGACTACAATGAGCAGTTCTTC	few	TRBD2	TRBV4-2	TRBJ2-1
CASSRTGDTGELFF	TGTGCCAGCTCAAGGACAGGGGACACCGGGGAGCTGTTTTTT	.	TRBD1	TRBV2	TRBJ2-2
CASSLAPGNYGYTF	TGCGCCAGCAGCTTGGCACCTGGCAACTATGGCTACACCTTC	.	.	TRBV5-1	TRBJ1-2
CASRRRTEETQYF	TGTGCCAGCAGAAGAAGGACTGAAGAGACCCAGTACTTC	once	.	TRBV6-6	TRBJ2-5
CASSVGQGAGEKLFF	TGTGCCAGCAGCGTAGGACAGGGGGCGGGAGAAAAACTGTTTTTT	.	TRBD1	TRBV9	TRBJ1-4
CASSIDNLSSGNTIYF	TGCGCCAGCAGCATCGACAACCTGTCCTCTGGAAACACCATATATTTT	once	.	TRBV5-1	TRBJ1-3
CASSGQIYTEAFF	TGTGCCAGCAGTGGGCAGATCTACACTGAAGCTTTCTTT	.	.	TRBV2	TRBJ1-1
CASSLVRGGYTDTQYF	TGTGCCAGCAGCTTAGTTCGAGGGGGTTATACAGATACGCAGTATTTT	.	.	TRBV11-1	TRBJ2-3
CASSASIPGQGNGYTF	TGTGCCAGCAGCGCCTCAATTCCGGGACAAGGGAATGGCTACACCTTC	.	.	TRBV9	TRBJ1-2
CASSPEQGGHSVDTGELFF	TGTGCCAGCTCTCCCGAACAGGGGGGGCATAGTGTGGACACCGGGGAGCTGTTTTTT	.	.	TRBV18	TRBJ2-2
CASSQSIGEQFF	TGTGCCAGCAGCCAATCGATCGGTGAGCAGTTCTTC	.	.	TRBV16	TRBJ2-1
CASRILSEAFF	TGTGCCAGCAGAATACTGTCCGAAGCTTTCTTT	.	.	TRBV28	TRBJ1-1
CASSSTGGSTDTQYF	TGTGCCAGCAGCTCAACGGGGGGTAGCACAGATACGCAGTATTTT	.	TRBD2	TRBV7-2	TRBJ2-3
CASSYSREGGQPQHF	TGTGCCAGCAGTTACTCGAGGGAGGGAGGTCAGCCCCAGCATTTT	.	.	TRBV6-5	TRBJ1-5
CASSNSGGAGADTQYF	TGTGCCAGCAGTAATAGCGGGGGGGCCGGCGCAGATACGCAGTATTTT	.	TRBD2	TRBV6-4	TRBJ2-3
CASSLSSPGNTEAFF	TGTGCCAGCAGTTTATCTTCTCCGGGGAACACTGAAGCTTTCTTT	.	.	TRBV27	TRBJ1-1
CASSHPDSPHEKLFF	TGTGCCAGTAGTCATCCGGACAGCCCCCATGAAAAACTGTTTTTT	.	.	TRBV19	TRBJ1-4
CASQGYQETQYF	TGTGCCAGCCAGGGGTACCAAGAGACCCAGTACTTC	.	.	TRBV2	TRBJ2-5
CASSQVPGTGELFF	TGCGCCAGCAGCCAAGTGCCAGGCACCGGGGAGCTGTTTTTT	.	.	TRBV4-1	TRBJ2-2
CASSPRQRGSDRGRNYGYTF	TGTGCCAGCAGCCCTAGACAAAGGGGAAGCGACAGGGGCCGGAACTATGGCTACACCTTC	once	TRBD1	TRBV4-2	TRBJ1-2
CASSPSEADTQYF	TGTGCCAGCAGTCCTAGCGAGGCAGATACGCAGTATTTT	.	.	TRBV2	TRBJ2-3
CAWNRGNSNQPQHF	TGTGCCTGGAACAGGGGAAATAGCAATCAGCCCCAGCATTTT	.	TRBD1	TRBV30	TRBJ1-5
CASSYGTGMANEQFF	TGTGCCAGCAGTTACGGGACAGGGATGGCCAATGAGCAGTTCTTC	.	TRBD1	TRBV6-6	TRBJ2-1
CASSLISTGELFF	TGTGCCAGCAGCTTAATCTCCACCGGGGAGCTGTTTTTT	once	.	TRBV7-2	TRBJ2-2
CASSPRGGTSSYEQYF	TGTGCCAGCAGCCCCCGGGGTGGGACAAGCTCCTACGAGCAGTACTTC	.	.	TRBV7-2	TRBJ2-7
CASSESKIGGDTIYF	TGCGCCAGCAGTGAGTCTAAGATCGGGGGAGACACCATATATTTT	.	.	TRBV10-2	TRBJ1-3
CASSPRGEQFF	TGTGCCAGCAGTCCCAGAGGGGAGCAGTTCTTC	.	.	TRBV28	TRBJ2-1
CASNGQPQHF	TGTGCCAGTAACGGTCAGCCCCAGCATTTT	.	.	TRBV19	TRBJ1-5
CASSLPRKRLAGGNEQFF	TGTGCCAGCAGCTTGCCAAGAAAACGACTAGCGGGGGGAAATGAGCAGTTCTTC	.	TRBD2	TRBV5-6	TRBJ2-1
CASSSGQGVQETQYF	TGTGCCAGCAGTTCGGGACAGGGGGTTCAAGAGACCCAGTACTTC	.	TRBD1	TRBV2	TRBJ2-5
CASSPRDSAYEQYF	TGTGCCAGTAGCCCGAGGGACAGTGCCTACGAGCAGTACTTC	.	TRBD1	TRBV19	TRBJ2-7
CASSYSGGANTGELFF	TGTGCCAGCAGTTACTCGGGCGGGGCAAACACCGGGGAGCTGTTTTTT	.	.	TRBV6-6	TRBJ2-2
CASSYDRASGNTIYF	TGTGCCAGCAGTTACGACAGGGCCTCTGGAAACACCATATATTTT	.	TRBD1	TRBV6-5	TRBJ1-3